This passage covers 17 T cell receptor beta chains from one sample sequenced in a study of blood T cell repertoires in COVID-19. Using immunoSEQ multiplex PCR, the repertoire was profiled, and TCRdb retains in-frame clones only, with some absent. In the table there are around 620,000 clones, 80% to 90% of which are singletons. Sequenced input: peripheral blood. All receptors derive from a woman younger than 30 with acute or convalescent COVID-19.

The V gene is TRBV14, the J gene TRBJ2-2; the match to TRBD2 covers 10 bases. V dropped 4 bases and J dropped 2; count of bases not matched to a gene: 10. The CDR3 consists of 18 residues. Germline V gene data show CDR1 as SGHDN and CDR2 as FVKESK. The CDR3 region has the DNA TGTGCCAGCAGCCCCACCCGCGGACTAGCGGAAAACACCGGGGAGCTGTTTTTT. This gives the protein CASSPTRGLAENTGELFF.

The CDR3: CASSSIRDRGYEQYF. CDR3 DNA sequence: TGTGCCAGCAGCTCTATCCGGGACAGGGGCTACGAGCAGTACTTC. The rearrangement joins TRBV5-5 to TRBJ2-7, with 10 bases aligning to TRBD1. V was pared by 3 bases and J by 3 bases, with 6 bases of the junction left unmatched. The CDR3 is 15 amino acids. CDR1 is SGHKS, CDR2 YYEKEE, per germline (reference sequence).

This clone appeared once. This chain connects TRBV14 to TRBJ2-7; 7 bases line up with TRBD1. The ends lost 4 bases at V and 4 bases at J; junction bases unmatched: 10. The CDR3 spans 15 residues. The V gene's germline CDR1 is SGHDN and CDR2 FVKESK. This CDR3 is CASSRYRGPNYEQYF. CDR3 DNA sequence: TGTGCCAGCAGCCGTTACAGGGGCCCGAATTACGAGCAGTACTTC.

This clone was recorded only once. V gene TRBV5-1 combines with J gene TRBJ2-1; TRBD1 matches 10 bases. Germline trimming cut 0 bases from V and 9 bases from J; bases unmatched to any gene: 6. The CDR3 contains 15 residues. Germline V lookup: CDR1 SGHRS, CDR2 YFSETQ. The CDR3 sequence is CASSLGGTGVSEQFF. DNA of the CDR3: TGCGCCAGCAGCTTGGGTGGGACAGGGGTGAGTGAGCAGTTCTTC.

The chain couples TRBV5-1 to TRBJ2-7, with TRBD1 matching over 8 bases. Per germline, CDR1 SGHRS and CDR2 YFSETQ. J was trimmed by 4 bases and V by 0 bases; bases with no gene match: 6. The CDR3 loop spans 15 amino acids. The CDR3 loop is CASSLVPGTGYEQYF. CDR3 in DNA: TGCGCCAGCAGCTTGGTCCCCGGGACAGGTTACGAGCAGTACTTC. Full variable domain (outside the CDR3, taken from reference TRBV5-1 and TRBJ2-7): KAGVTQTPRYLIKTRGQQVTLSCSPISGHRSVSWYQQTPGQGLQFLFEYFSETQRNKGNFPGRFSGRQFSNSRSEMNVSTLELGDSALYLCASSLVPGTGYEQYFGPGTRLTVT.

The sample holds one count of this clone. V is TRBV14 and J is TRBJ1-3, with D unclear. The CDR3 is made up of 15 amino acids. V dropped 2 bases and J dropped 0 bases, with 8 bases sitting between them. CDR1 and CDR2 (germline): SGHDN, FVKESK. The CDR3 loop is CASSQQALSGNTIYF. CDR3 DNA sequence: TGTGCCAGCAGCCAACAGGCCCTCTCTGGAAACACCATATATTTT.

This clone was observed once. The rearrangement joins TRBV6-5 to TRBJ1-4; D is unclear. Per germline, CDR1 MNHEY and CDR2 SVGAGI. The ends were cut back, 3 bases at V and 6 bases at J, with 8 bases in the middle. The CDR3 is 13 amino acids. As DNA, the CDR3 is TGTGCCAGCAGTTATACCGGGGATGAAAAACTGTTTTTT. Amino acids: CASSYTGDEKLFF.

V usage is TRBV9 and J usage is TRBJ1-5; D uncertain. Germline CDR1 and CDR2: SGDLS and YYNGEE. V was trimmed by 0 bases and J by 5 bases, leaving 6 bases between them. The CDR3 is 13 residues long. The CDR3 protein is CASSVAGYQPQHF. CDR3 nucleotides: TGTGCCAGCAGCGTAGCGGGGTATCAGCCCCAGCATTTT. The full variable domain, completed using reference TRBV9 and TRBJ1-5, is DSGVTQTPKHLITATGQRVTLRCSPRSGDLSVYWYQQSLDQGLQFLIQYYNGEERAKGNILERFSAQQFPDLHSELNLSSLELGDSALYFCASSVAGYQPQHFGDGTRLSIL.

This chain joins TRBV29-1 and TRBJ1-2; 9 bases line up with TRBD1. CDR3 length equals 12 residues. Germline CDR1 is SQVTM and CDR2 is ANQGSEA. The CDR3 bases are TGCAGTTACAGGGGGCCAGGCTATGGCTACACCTTC. This translates into CSYRGPGYGYTF.

This chain links TRBV27 with TRBJ1-6; D remains ambiguous. The CDR3 has 14 residues. CDR1 is MNHEY, CDR2 SMNVEV, per germline (reference sequence). Trimming cost V 5 bases and J 9 bases, with 14 bases left between them. CDR3 nucleotides: TGTGCCAGCAGTCCTGGCCATTCGGGTTCACCCCTCCACTTT. Translating it yields CASSPGHSGSPLHF.

The V call is TRBV24-1, the J call TRBJ1-2, with 8 bases fitting TRBD1. CDR1 is KGHDR and CDR2 is SFDVKD in the germline V gene. The CDR3 consists of 17 residues. V lost 4 bases to trimming and J lost 3 bases; unmatched junction nucleotides: 12. The CDR3 DNA sequence: TGTGCCACCAGTGAAGCCGGGACAGGTCAATTCCACTATGGCTACACCTTC. Translating gives CATSEAGTGQFHYGYTF.

The rearrangement joins TRBV27 to TRBJ1-2, with a tentative D call TRBD1 (6 bases). The CDR3 runs 14 residues. The germline CDR1 and CDR2 sequences are MNHEY and SMNVEV (reference sequence). V lost 6 bases to trimming and J lost 6 bases, with 17 bases between them. The CDR3 here is CASRYTGYGDGYTF. For the CDR3, the DNA is TGTGCCAGCAGATATACAGGGTACGGCGATGGCTACACCTTC.

V is TRBV19 and J is TRBJ1-1, with 9 positions matching TRBD1. The trim removed 8 bases at V and 2 bases at J, leaving 6 bases unmatched. Germline V CDR1 and CDR2: LNHDA, SQIVND (reference sequence). The CDR3 sequence is 14 residues long. CDR3 region: CASSWGQGNTEAFF. The CDR3 region has the DNA TGTGCCAGTTCGTGGGGACAGGGTAACACTGAAGCTTTCTTT.

This chain connects TRBV6-2 or TRBV6-3 to TRBJ1-2; D call uncertain. The CDR3 totals 16 residues. Germline values: CDR1 MNHEY, CDR2 SVGEGT. Between the trimmed V and J ends, which lost 5 bases and 1 base, there was a span of 17 bases. In DNA, the CDR3 is TGTGCCAGCAGTACCCCGGGTCGCGGCCTTAACTATGGCTACACCTTC. This gives the protein CASSTPGRGLNYGYTF.

The rearrangement joins TRBV13 to TRBJ1-2; 11 bases are shared with TRBD1. Unmatched junction bases numbered 5, after V lost 6 bases and J lost 2 bases. The CDR3 is made up of 15 amino acids. CDR1 is PRHDT, CDR2 FYEKMQ, per germline (reference sequence). The DNA of the CDR3 is TGTGCCAGCAGTATTGGACAGGGGGCCAACTATGGCTACACCTTC. It codes for CASSIGQGANYGYTF.

The J gene is TRBJ1-1, the V gene TRBV4-2, with unresolved D. This CDR3 has 13 residues. The V gene lost 5 bases and the J gene lost 5 bases, with 12 bases spanning the gap. CDR1 is LGHNA, CDR2 YNFKEQ, per germline. Written as DNA, the CDR3 is TGTGCCAGCAGCAATCCCGGGGTGACTGAAGCTTTCTTT. Translating gives CASSNPGVTEAFF.

This rearrangement joins TRBV18 to TRBJ2-3, with 11 nucleotides matching TRBD2. Germline values: CDR1 KGHSH, CDR2 LQKENI. Trimming cost V 3 bases and J 8 bases; bases outside gene matches: 10. This CDR3 has 16 residues. CDR3 coding DNA: TGTGCCAGCTCACCCGCCCTAGCGGGGGGCCCGGGTACGCAGTATTTT. Its protein product is CASSPALAGGPGTQYF.